One T cell receptor (beta chain) is described in this entry. Its antigen remains unknown. The entry originates in a study of shared clonotypes between healthy human individuals. Study-wide points: In a few donors, around 5% of naive CD4 clonotypes appeared in common.

CDR3 size: 13 residues. In germline, CDR1 is MNHNY, CDR2 SVGAGI (reference sequence). Trimming removed 7 bases at V and 8 bases at J, with 16 bases between. Sequencing was performed with immunoSEQ multiplex PCR; in TCRdb, only in-frame clones are kept and a portion is missing. The repertoire includes around 1,000,000 clones, approximately 75% of them detected once, and 0.89% sits in the top ten. The sample was memory CD4+ T cells from PBMCs. Subset meaning: CD45RA-negative fraction. The rearrangement links TRBV6-6 to TRBJ2-3, with D possibly TRBD2 on 6 matching bases. The receptor was isolated from a man aged 18 to 29 in good health. Some clones in this sample may be carry-over from other donors' samples. The CDR3 is CASKGGPGSTQYF. DNA for the CDR3: TGTGCCAGCAAGGGAGGCCCCGGTTCTACGCAGTATTTT.